This T cell receptor beta chain was identified in a study of blood T cell repertoires in COVID-19. Overall study: From the United States, Italy and Spain came samples of acute and convalescent COVID-19. T cells, B-cell-depleted T cells, or PBMCs provided the cDNA or gDNA that served as material.

The junction had 8 bases not matched to a gene; V was cut back by 2 bases and J by 4 bases. From germline, CDR1 is MNHEY and CDR2 SVGAGI. The CDR3 is 16 amino acids. Per the original data handling: Reference gene primer amplification in the assay estimated nucleated cell counts. TCRdb's copy holds only in-frame clones and misses some; the assay was immunoSEQ multiplex PCR. V and J calls and clone size are copied from that table; D and trimming were computed from the DNA. The sample has about 170,000 clones, around 84% seen once. The source is a man over 45 with active or convalescent COVID-19. The rearrangement uses TRBV6-5 and TRBJ2-5; 9 bases map to TRBD2. The sequenced sample consisted of peripheral blood. The CDR3 bases are TGTGCCAGCAGTTACCGGCGGGGGGGCCACCGAGAGACCCAGTACTTC. This gives the protein CASSYRRGGHRETQYF.